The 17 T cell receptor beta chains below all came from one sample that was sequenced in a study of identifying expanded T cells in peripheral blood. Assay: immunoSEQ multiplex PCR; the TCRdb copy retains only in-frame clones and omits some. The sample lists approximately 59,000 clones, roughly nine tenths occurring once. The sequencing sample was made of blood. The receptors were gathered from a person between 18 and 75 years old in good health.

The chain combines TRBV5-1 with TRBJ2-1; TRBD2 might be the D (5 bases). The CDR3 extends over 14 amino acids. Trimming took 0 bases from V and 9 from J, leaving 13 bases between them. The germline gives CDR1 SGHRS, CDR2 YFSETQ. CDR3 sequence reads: CASSLGLEGGEQFF. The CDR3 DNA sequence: TGCGCCAGCAGCTTGGGTCTAGAGGGTGGTGAGCAGTTCTTC.

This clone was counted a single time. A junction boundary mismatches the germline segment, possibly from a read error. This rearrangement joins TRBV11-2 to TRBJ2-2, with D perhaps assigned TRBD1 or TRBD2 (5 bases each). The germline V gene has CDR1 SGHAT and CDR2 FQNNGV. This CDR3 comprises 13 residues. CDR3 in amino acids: CASSLDLTGTVDF. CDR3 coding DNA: TGTGCCAGCAGCTTAGACCTAACCGGGACGGTTGATTTT.

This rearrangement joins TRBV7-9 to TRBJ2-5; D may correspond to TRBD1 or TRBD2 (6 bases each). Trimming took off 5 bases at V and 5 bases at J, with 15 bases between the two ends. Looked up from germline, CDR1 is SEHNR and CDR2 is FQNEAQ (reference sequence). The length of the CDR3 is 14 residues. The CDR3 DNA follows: TGTGCCAGCAGCCCCCGGGGGCTAGTCGAGACCCAGTACTTC. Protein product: CASSPRGLVETQYF.

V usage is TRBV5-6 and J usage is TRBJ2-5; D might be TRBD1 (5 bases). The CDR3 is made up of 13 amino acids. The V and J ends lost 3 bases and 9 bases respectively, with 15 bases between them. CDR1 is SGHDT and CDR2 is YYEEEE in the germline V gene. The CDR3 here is CASSSYTQASQYF. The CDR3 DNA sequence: TGTGCCAGCAGCTCGTATACACAGGCGTCCCAGTACTTC.

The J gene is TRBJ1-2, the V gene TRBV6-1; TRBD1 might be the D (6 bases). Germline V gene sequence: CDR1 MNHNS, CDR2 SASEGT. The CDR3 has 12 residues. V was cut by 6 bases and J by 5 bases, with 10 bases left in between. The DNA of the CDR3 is TGTGCCAGCAGACCCACAGGGTATGGCTACACCTTC. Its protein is CASRPTGYGYTF.

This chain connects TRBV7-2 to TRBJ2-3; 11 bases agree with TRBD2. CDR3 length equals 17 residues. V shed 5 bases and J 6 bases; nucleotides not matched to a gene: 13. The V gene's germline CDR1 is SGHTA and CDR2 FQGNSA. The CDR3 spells CASSLLLLAGVSDTQYF. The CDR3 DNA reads TGTGCCAGCAGCCTCCTCCTACTAGCGGGAGTGTCGGATACGCAGTATTTT.

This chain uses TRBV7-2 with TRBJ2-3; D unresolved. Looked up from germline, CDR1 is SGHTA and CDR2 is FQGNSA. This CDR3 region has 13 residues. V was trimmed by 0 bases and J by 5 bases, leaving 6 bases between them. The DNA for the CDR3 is TGTGCCAGCAGCTTAGCCCTGAGAGATACGCAGTATTTT. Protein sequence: CASSLALRDTQYF.

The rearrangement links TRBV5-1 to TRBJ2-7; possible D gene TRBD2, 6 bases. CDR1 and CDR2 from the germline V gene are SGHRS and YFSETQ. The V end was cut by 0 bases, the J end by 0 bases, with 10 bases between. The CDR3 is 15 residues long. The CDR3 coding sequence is TGCGCCAGCAGCTTGGCCGAGGGAGGCTCCTACGAGCAGTACTTC. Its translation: CASSLAEGGSYEQYF.

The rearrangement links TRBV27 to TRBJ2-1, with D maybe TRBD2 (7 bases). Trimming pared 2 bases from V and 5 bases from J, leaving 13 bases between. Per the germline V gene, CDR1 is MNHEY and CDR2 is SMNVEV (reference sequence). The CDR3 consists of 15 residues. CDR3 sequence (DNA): TGTGCCAGCAGTTTAAGAGGGAGGGGGGACAATGAGCAGTTCTTC. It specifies CASSLRGRGDNEQFF.

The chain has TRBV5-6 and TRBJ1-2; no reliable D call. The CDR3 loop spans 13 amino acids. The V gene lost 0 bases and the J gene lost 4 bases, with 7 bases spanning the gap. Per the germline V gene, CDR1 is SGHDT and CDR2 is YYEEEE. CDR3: CASSLAISYGYTF. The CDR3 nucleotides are TGTGCCAGCAGCTTGGCAATCTCCTATGGCTACACCTTC.

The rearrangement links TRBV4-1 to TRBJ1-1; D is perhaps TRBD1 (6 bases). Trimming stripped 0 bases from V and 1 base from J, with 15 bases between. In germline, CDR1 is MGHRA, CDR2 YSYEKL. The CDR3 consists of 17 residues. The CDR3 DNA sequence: TGCGCCAGCAGCCAAGACCTTGCGGGGGCTCGGAACACTGAAGCTTTCTTT. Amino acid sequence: CASSQDLAGARNTEAFF.

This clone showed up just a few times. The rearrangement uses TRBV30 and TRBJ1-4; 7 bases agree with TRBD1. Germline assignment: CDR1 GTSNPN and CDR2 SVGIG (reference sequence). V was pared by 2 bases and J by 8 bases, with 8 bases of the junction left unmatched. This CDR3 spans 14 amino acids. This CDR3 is CAWSLQGVGEKLFF. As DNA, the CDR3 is TGTGCCTGGAGTCTCCAGGGGGTAGGGGAAAAACTGTTTTTT. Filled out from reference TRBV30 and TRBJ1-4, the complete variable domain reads SQTIHQWPATLVQPVGSPLSLECTVEGTSNPNLYWYRQAAGRGLQLLFYSVGIGQISSEVPQNLSASRPQDRQFILSSKKLLLSDSGFYLCAWSLQGVGEKLFFGSGTQLSVL.

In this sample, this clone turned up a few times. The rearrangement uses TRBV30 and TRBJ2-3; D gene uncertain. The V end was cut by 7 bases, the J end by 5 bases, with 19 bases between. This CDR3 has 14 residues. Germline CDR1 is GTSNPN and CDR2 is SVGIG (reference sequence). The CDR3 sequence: CASTKGFTLDTQYF. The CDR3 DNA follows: TGTGCCTCTACAAAAGGATTTACGCTAGATACGCAGTATTTT.

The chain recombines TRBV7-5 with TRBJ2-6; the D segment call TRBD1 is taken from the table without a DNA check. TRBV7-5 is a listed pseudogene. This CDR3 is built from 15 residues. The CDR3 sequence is CVRSIQVAGANVLTF. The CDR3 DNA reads TGTGTCAGAAGCATACAGGTTGCTGGGGCCAACGTCCTGACTTTC.

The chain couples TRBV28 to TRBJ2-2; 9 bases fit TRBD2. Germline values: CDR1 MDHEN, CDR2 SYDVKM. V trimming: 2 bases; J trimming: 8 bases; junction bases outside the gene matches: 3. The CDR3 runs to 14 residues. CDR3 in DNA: TGTGCCAGCAGTTTAGTAGCGGGGGCTGGGGAGCTGTTTTTT. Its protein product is CASSLVAGAGELFF.

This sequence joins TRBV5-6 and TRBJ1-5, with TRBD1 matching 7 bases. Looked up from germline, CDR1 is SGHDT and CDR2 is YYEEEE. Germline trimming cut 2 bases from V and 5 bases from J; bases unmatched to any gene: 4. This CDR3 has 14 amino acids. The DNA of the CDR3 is TGTGCCAGCAGCTTCTTCGACAGGGATCAGCCCCAGCATTTT. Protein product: CASSFFDRDQPQHF.

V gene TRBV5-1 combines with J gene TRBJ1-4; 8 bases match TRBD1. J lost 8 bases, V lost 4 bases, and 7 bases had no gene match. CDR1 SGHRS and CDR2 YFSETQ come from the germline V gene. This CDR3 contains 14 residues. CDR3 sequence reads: CASSLRTGKEKLFF. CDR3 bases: TGCGCCAGCAGCCTACGGACAGGGAAGGAAAAACTGTTTTTT.